Sequencing of this T cell receptor delta chain was carried out in a study of gamma-delta chains in newborns, infants, children. Looking at the study overall: Polyclonal expansion of innate γδ T cells after birth follows microbial exposure.

TCRdb used CATT to re-call clones from the reads. This sample carries around 8,100 delta-chain clones, about 3.7% of them seen once, and the ten largest clones take 16%. Per the germline V gene, CDR1 is GEAIGNYY and CDR2 is EKD. The CDR3 runs 16 residues. Unmatched junction bases numbered 8, after V lost 3 bases and J lost 0 bases. The V and J genes are TRDV2 and TRDJ1; the match to TRDD3 covers 8 bases. Sequencing input: blood. This receptor was taken from a child who was a newborn, infant or young child, either healthy, febrile or measles-vaccinated (not recorded which). Written as DNA, the CDR3 is TGTGCCTGTGACGTACTGGGGGGTACGAACACCGATAAACTCATCTTT. Protein: CACDVLGGTNTDKLIF.